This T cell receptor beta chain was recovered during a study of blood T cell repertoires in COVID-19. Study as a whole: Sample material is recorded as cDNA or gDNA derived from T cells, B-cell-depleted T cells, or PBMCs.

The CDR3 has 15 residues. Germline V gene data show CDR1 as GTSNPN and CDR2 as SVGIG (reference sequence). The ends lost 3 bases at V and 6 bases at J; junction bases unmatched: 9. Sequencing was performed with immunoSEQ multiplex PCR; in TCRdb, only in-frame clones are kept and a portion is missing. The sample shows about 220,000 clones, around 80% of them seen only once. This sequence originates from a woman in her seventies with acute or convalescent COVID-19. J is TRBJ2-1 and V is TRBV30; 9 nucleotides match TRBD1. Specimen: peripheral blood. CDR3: CAWSLTGGGRNEQFF. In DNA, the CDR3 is TGTGCCTGGAGCCTTACAGGGGGCGGGCGCAATGAGCAGTTCTTC.